These T cell receptor beta chains were read from a single sample in a study of beta chain features in type 1 diabetes. Only in-frame clones appear in the TCRdb table, and some are missing; sequencing was by immunoSEQ multiplex PCR. The sample includes over 650,000 clones, around an eighth of them seen just once. The sample comprised naive CD4+ T cells from blood. The receptors come from a man younger than 35 with type 1 diabetes. The CDR3 runs from the conserved cysteine through the conserved F or W. A D gene is named only where the DNA matches it firmly. The size of a clone is reported for some rows only, either as once, few or many, or as a class for expanded clones.

v_gene	abundance	d_gene	j_gene	CDR3nt	CDR3aa
TRBV7-9	.	TRBD1	TRBJ1-1	TGTGCCAGCAGCGCCCAGGGGGCGCAGACTGAAGCTTTCTTT	CASSAQGAQTEAFF
TRBV28	.	.	TRBJ1-2	TGTGCCAGCAGTTCTGAGGTCAGCTACACCTTC	CASSSEVSYTF
TRBV5-1	.	TRBD1	TRBJ2-4	TGCGCCAGCAGCTTGAGTTTGACAGGGTCGGACATTCAGTACTTC	CASSLSLTGSDIQYF
TRBV23-1	.	.	TRBJ2-7	TGCGCCAGCAGTCAAACAAGCCCCTCGCGGGAGCAGTACTTC	CASSQTSPSREQYF
TRBV5-4	few	.	TRBJ2-5	TGTGCCAGCAGCAAGCAAGAGACCCAGTACTTC	CASSKQETQYF
TRBV7-2	few	TRBD1	TRBJ1-1	TGTGCCAGCAGCTTAGAAGGGACAGTGAACACTGAAGCTTTCTTT	CASSLEGTVNTEAFF
TRBV7-2	.	.	TRBJ1-2	TGTGCCAGCAGCTTACCAGGAGGGGGGAAATGGTACGGCTACACCTTC	CASSLPGGGKWYGYTF
TRBV27	.	TRBD1	TRBJ2-7	TGTGCCAGCAGTTTAGGGACAGTGGCTAGGGAGCAGTACTTC	CASSLGTVAREQYF
TRBV7-9	.	.	TRBJ1-6	TGTGCCAGCAGCTTAAGCCAAGGATCCCGACGGAGCTCACCCCTCCACTTT	CASSLSQGSRRSSPLHF
TRBV5-1	.	.	TRBJ2-1	TGCGCCAGCAGCTTAAACAGGGCTAATGAGCAGTTCTTC	CASSLNRANEQFF
TRBV7-9	.	.	TRBJ2-1	TGTGCCAGCAGCTTACATCCTTTGCGAATCTCCTACAATGAGCAGTTCTTC	CASSLHPLRISYNEQFF
TRBV18	few	.	TRBJ2-1	TGTGCCAGCTCACCAAACGGCGACAATGAGCAGTTCTTC	CASSPNGDNEQFF
TRBV28	.	.	TRBJ2-1	TGTGCCAGCAGGCCGGGGTCTGCCGAGCAGTTCTTC	CASRPGSAEQFF
TRBV25-1	few	TRBD1	TRBJ2-5	TGTGCCAGCAGTGATTTTGGGACAGGAGTAGAGACCCAGTACTTC	CASSDFGTGVETQYF
TRBV29-1	few	TRBD1	TRBJ1-2	TGCAGCGTCCGGGGACAGGGGGACCCACTTGGCTACACCTTC	CSVRGQGDPLGYTF
TRBV7-2	few	TRBD2	TRBJ2-7	TGTGCCAGCAGCCGGACTAGCGGGACAAGGGAGCAGTACTTC	CASSRTSGTREQYF
TRBV30	.	.	TRBJ2-4	TGTGCCTATGAGGGTCGTTCCAAAAACATTCAGTACTTC	CAYEGRSKNIQYF
TRBV14	few	.	TRBJ2-7	TGTGCCAGCAGCCCCCACCAATCCTACGAGCAGTACTTC	CASSPHQSYEQYF
TRBV29-1	.	.	TRBJ1-1	TGCAGCGTTGAACGGGTAGCGAGCACTGAAGCTTTCTTT	CSVERVASTEAFF
TRBV4-3	few	TRBD1	TRBJ2-5	TGCGCCAGCAGTCTCGGGACAGGGTACGAGACCCAGTACTTC	CASSLGTGYETQYF
TRBV15	few	.	TRBJ1-3	TGTGCCACCAGCAGAGCGGTGGTGGGCTCTGGAAACACCATATATTTT	CATSRAVVGSGNTIYF
TRBV9	.	TRBD1	TRBJ1-6	TGTGCCAGCAGCGTAGGGGCAGGGGGCTACTCACCCCTCCACTTT	CASSVGAGGYSPLHF
TRBV28	few	.	TRBJ2-7	TGTGCCAGCAGTTTCCCCCTGGAGGGCCGCGAGCAGTACTTC	CASSFPLEGREQYF
TRBV11-1	few	TRBD1	TRBJ1-2	TGTGCCAGCAGCTACAGGGGGAACTATGGCTACACCTTC	CASSYRGNYGYTF
TRBV9	.	.	TRBJ2-7	TGTGCCAGCAGCGTAGGCCGGGACGGATCCTACGAGCAGTACTTC	CASSVGRDGSYEQYF
TRBV6-1	.	TRBD2	TRBJ2-5	TGTGCCAGCAGTGAGCTACCGGGACTAGCGGGAGTGGAGACCCAGTACTTC	CASSELPGLAGVETQYF
TRBV5-4	few	.	TRBJ1-2	TGTGCCAGCAGCCCTCCGGGGGTATTCTATGGCTACACCTTC	CASSPPGVFYGYTF
TRBV4-2	few	.	TRBJ2-5	TGTGCCAGCAGCCACCTTGACGGGACCTATGGTGGGACCCAGTACTTC	CASSHLDGTYGGTQYF
TRBV2	few	.	TRBJ2-7	TGTGCCAGCAGTCTCACGGGAGATTACGAGCAGTACTTC	CASSLTGDYEQYF
TRBV29-1	.	.	TRBJ1-4	TGCAGCGTTGGGAGGGGTACAACTAATGAAAAACTGTTTTTT	CSVGRGTTNEKLFF
TRBV6-5	few	TRBD1	TRBJ1-2	TGTGCCAGCAGTCCCGCCGGGACAGGGGGCGGTGGCTACACCTTC	CASSPAGTGGGGYTF
TRBV30	few	.	TRBJ1-1	TGTGCCTTCACGGGCAGGGGACCTCACACTGAAGCTTTCTTT	CAFTGRGPHTEAFF
TRBV27	.	.	TRBJ2-2	TGTGCCAGCAGCCTCCTATCTGGGGGCATCGCGAACACCGGGGAGCTGTTTTTT	CASSLLSGGIANTGELFF
TRBV7-9	.	.	TRBJ1-2	TGTGCCAGCAGCCCCCGGACGGACTATGGCTACACCTTC	CASSPRTDYGYTF
TRBV5-4	few	.	TRBJ2-3	TGTGCCAGCAGCCCTTTGACGGGAGTAGTAGATACGCAGTATTTT	CASSPLTGVVDTQYF
TRBV6-5	.	TRBD2	TRBJ2-3	TGTGCCAGCAGTTTAGCGGGAGAGCGCACAGATACGCAGTATTTT	CASSLAGERTDTQYF
TRBV19	.	.	TRBJ1-5	TGTGCCAGTAGTATACGGGCACGCCAACTGATTTATCAGCCCCAGCATTTT	CASSIRARQLIYQPQHF
TRBV7-9	few	.	TRBJ1-1	TGTGCCAGCAGCTTAGTCACCATTGAAGCTTTCTTT	CASSLVTIEAFF
TRBV6-1	few	.	TRBJ1-1	TGTGCCAGCACCCTTCAGGACACTGAAGCTTTCTTT	CASTLQDTEAFF
TRBV7-2	.	.	TRBJ2-5	TGTGCCAGCAGCTTAGCGCGAGAGACCCAGTACTTC	CASSLARETQYF
TRBV28	.	.	TRBJ2-7	TGTGCCAGCAGTTTAGGGTCCATCTACGAGCAGTACTTC	CASSLGSIYEQYF
TRBV30	few	.	TRBJ2-2	TGTGCCTGGAAGGGTACGCCTAAGACCGGGGAGCTGTTTTTT	CAWKGTPKTGELFF
TRBV10-3	few	.	TRBJ2-7	TGTGCCATCAGTGACGGACCCTACGAGCAGTACTTC	CAISDGPYEQYF
TRBV10-3	.	TRBD1	TRBJ2-7	TGTGCCATCCGAGGGTCCCAGGGGGACTACGAGCAGTACTTC	CAIRGSQGDYEQYF
TRBV5-1	.	.	TRBJ2-1	TGCGCCAGCGGGGACTCCATAAATGAGCAGTTCTTC	CASGDSINEQFF
TRBV9	.	.	TRBJ2-6	TGTGCCAGCAGCGTACAGGGAACTGGGGCCAACGTCCTGACTTTC	CASSVQGTGANVLTF
TRBV6-5	few	.	TRBJ1-1	TGTGCCAGCATAAGAGAGAACACTGAAGCTTTCTTT	CASIRENTEAFF
TRBV5-1	.	TRBD1	TRBJ1-1	TGCGCCAGCAGCTCCTCGAGGACAGGGGCCCTTCCAATGAACACTGAAGCTTTCTTT	CASSSSRTGALPMNTEAFF
TRBV27	once	.	TRBJ2-3	TGTGCCAGCAGAGGCCCCTCCCCTACGCAGTATTTT	CASRGPSPTQYF
TRBV5-6	.	TRBD2	TRBJ2-5	TGTGCCAGCAGCTTGAGGCTAGCGGGGATGGAGACCCAGTACTTC	CASSLRLAGMETQYF
TRBV6-5	.	.	TRBJ2-5	TGTGCCAGCAGGCGGACAGCCGCTGGGGAGACCCAGTACTTC	CASRRTAAGETQYF
TRBV6-5	.	.	TRBJ2-7	TGTGCCAGCAGTTATACACCTACGGGTTTAGGCTACGAGCAGTACTTC	CASSYTPTGLGYEQYF
TRBV29-1	few	TRBD1	TRBJ1-1	TGCAGCGTCGGAGGGTTGGGACAGGGGGACTGGGGCACTGAAGCTTTCTTT	CSVGGLGQGDWGTEAFF
TRBV18	few	.	TRBJ2-5	TGTGCCAGCTCACCCGGGACAAAAGAGACCCAGTACTTC	CASSPGTKETQYF
TRBV28	.	.	TRBJ1-5	TGTGCCAGCGAAAGGGGTGGGCGCAATCAGCCCCAGCATTTT	CASERGGRNQPQHF
TRBV19	few	TRBD2	TRBJ2-4	TGTGCCAGTAGTAAACTAGAACTAGCGGAGAGCATTCAGTACTTC	CASSKLELAESIQYF
TRBV7-2	few	TRBD1	TRBJ1-1	TGTGCCAGCAGCTTAGCCGGACAGGGGGCGCGGGGTTTCTTT	CASSLAGQGARGFF